This TCR beta chain was retrieved from a study of blood T cell repertoires in COVID-19. Study-level information: From the United States, Italy and Spain came samples of acute and convalescent COVID-19. T cells, B-cell-depleted T cells, or PBMCs supplied cDNA or gDNA.

Per the authors' pipeline: Cell counts per sample came from amplifying reference gene primers. Here immunoSEQ multiplex PCR was the method, and the copy in TCRdb shows in-frame clones only, minus some. V and J calls and clone size come straight from that table; D and trimming were deduced from the DNA. The table lists about 250,000 clones, roughly 88% of them singletons. Trimming took off 2 bases at V and 4 bases at J, with 9 bases between the two ends. Germline V gene lookup returns CDR1 MNHEY and CDR2 SMNVEV (reference sequence). This CDR3 is built from 14 residues. This chain joins TRBV27 and TRBJ2-1, with unresolved D. This receptor was obtained from a man older than 75 with acute or convalescent COVID-19. The sequenced sample was peripheral blood. The CDR3 sequence: CASSLGLPYNEQFF. As DNA, the CDR3 is TGTGCCAGCAGTTTAGGCCTTCCTTACAATGAGCAGTTCTTC.